This TCR beta chain was sequenced for a study of T cell responses to AZD1222 COVID-19 vaccine. This CDR3 is built from 11 residues. The V gene lost 4 bases and the J gene lost 8 bases, with 9 bases spanning the gap. Germline V gene data show CDR1 as SGHNT and CDR2 as YYREEE (reference sequence). This clone showed up just a few times. Assay used: immunoSEQ multiplex PCR; TCRdb lists only in-frame clones, some missing. Counted here are 90,000 to 150,000 clones, 85% to 90% occurring once; the ten biggest clones make up roughly 3.5%. The rearrangement joins TRBV5-4 to TRBJ1-1; D uncertain. The specimen was peripheral blood, collected on day 0 of AZD1222 vaccination. The sequence came from an adult in good health. CDR3 loop: CASSLNSEAFF. DNA for the CDR3: TGTGCCAGCAGCCTGAACTCAGAAGCTTTCTTT.